A single sample gave rise to the 25 T cell receptor beta chains below, sequenced in a study of human T cells and chemical hapten exposure. One entry per CDR3 protein results from TCRdb running MiXCR on the RACE reads. The table has 40,000 to 50,000 distinct CDR3 sequences, approximately 3.6% seen once. Time point reported: patch test 1, 2 weeks after DPC sensitization. As to treatment: therapeutic diphenylcyclopropenone sensitization with weekly scalp DPC. RNA extraction used unfractionated whole blood as the source of total RNA. The sample was whole blood, taken in connection with sensitization to the hapten diphenylcyclopropenone (DPC). Receptor source: a man in his forties or fifties with alopecia areata. Some clones in this sample may be carry-over from other donors' samples.

The table lists this clonotype with many counts. The CDR3 DNA follows: TGTGCCAGCAGTTTTAACTGGGGGGCGAACACTGAAGCTTTCTTT. Translating gives CASSFNWGANTEAFF. The rearrangement links TRBV6-1 to TRBJ1-1; possibly TRBD1 for D (6 bases). V lost 5 bases to trimming and J lost 1 base, with 14 bases between them. CDR1 is MNHNS and CDR2 is SASEGT in the germline V gene. This CDR3 region has 15 residues.

The chain uses TRBV29-1 and TRBJ2-3; no clear D. This CDR3 spans 13 amino acids. The germline V gene encodes CDR1 SQVTM and CDR2 ANQGSEA. Trimming removed 4 bases from V and 1 base from J, with 9 bases in between. CDR3 sequence: CSVGLVGTDTQYF. CDR3 DNA: TGCAGCGTTGGATTAGTCGGCACAGATACGCAGTATTTT.

This clonotype was recorded at least ten times. The rearrangement links TRBV6-1 to TRBJ2-6, with D perhaps given as TRBD1 or TRBD2 (5 bases each). CDR1 and CDR2 (germline): MNHNS, SASEGT. CDR3 length: 14 amino acids. Trimming left V 7 bases short and J 3 bases short, with 10 bases between. The CDR3 is CASKRGSGANVLTF. The CDR3 DNA reads TGTGCCAGCAAGAGGGGAAGTGGGGCCAACGTCCTGACTTTC.

The CDR3 loop is CASSLASQGNEQFF. The CDR3 region has the DNA TGTGCCAGCAGCTTAGCGAGCCAGGGAAATGAGCAGTTCTTC. This rearrangement joins TRBV7-9 to TRBJ2-1, with D perhaps matching TRBD1 (5 bases). Trimming stripped 0 bases from V and 7 bases from J, with 10 bases between. Germline loops: CDR1 SEHNR, CDR2 FQNEAQ (reference sequence). The CDR3 covers 14 residues.

Regarding this clonotype: One base away lies a much larger clone, so this may be a sequencing read error. The chain couples TRBV3-1 to TRBJ2-7, with unresolved D. Germline V gene sequence: CDR1 LGHDT, CDR2 YNNKEL (reference sequence). This CDR3 spans 14 amino acids. In DNA form, the CDR3 reads TGTGACAGCAGCCAAGAATCCGTTGGGTACGAGCAGTACTTC. Translated, it gives CDSSQESVGYEQYF.

This clonotype has ten or more counts. The chain links TRBV20-1 to TRBJ2-1, with 16 bases lining up with TRBD2. Germline V gene sequence: CDR1 DFQATT, CDR2 SNEGSKA (reference sequence). The CDR3 has 15 amino acids. J was trimmed by 9 bases and V by 4 bases; bases with no gene match: 6. CDR3 nucleotide sequence: TGCAGTGCTAAGTCCGGGACTAGCGGGAGGGGTGAGCAGTTCTTC. Translating it yields CSAKSGTSGRGEQFF.

The chain carries TRBV5-1 and TRBJ1-6, with D possibly matching TRBD1 (6 bases). Germline V gives CDR1 SGHRS, CDR2 YFSETQ. Trimming removed 4 bases from V and 7 bases from J, with 12 bases in between. The CDR3 length is 14 residues. The CDR3 region is CASSLQGPNSPLHF. CDR3 coding DNA: TGCGCCAGCAGCCTACAGGGCCCAAATTCACCCCTCCACTTT.

This chain links TRBV27 with TRBJ1-2; 7 positions match TRBD1. This CDR3 is built from 19 residues. The V gene end was trimmed by 0 bases and the J gene end by 5 bases; junction bases not matched to a gene: 18. CDR1 and CDR2 (germline): MNHEY, SMNVEV (reference sequence). CDR3 nucleotides: TGTGCCAGCAGTTTATCTCCCGTCTACAAGAAGGACAGGAATTATGGCTACACCTTC. Amino acids: CASSLSPVYKKDRNYGYTF.

This clonotype was detected ten times or more. This chain links TRBV18 with TRBJ2-1; D perhaps matches TRBD1 (5 bases). This CDR3 region has 11 residues. Germline CDR1 KGHSH, CDR2 LQKENI. The V end lost 3 bases, the J end lost 10 bases, and 7 bases lay between the germline ends. The CDR3 DNA is TGTGCCAGCTCACCCGACAGAGAGCAGTTCTTC. This translates into CASSPDREQFF.

The chain links TRBV19 to TRBJ1-2; 8 nucleotides line up with TRBD1. Germline V gene data show CDR1 as LNHDA and CDR2 as SQIVND (reference sequence). The CDR3 totals 13 residues. After removal of 7 bases from V and 7 bases from J, the junction contained 8 bases not matched to a gene. CDR3 region: CASTIDRGRGYTF. CDR3 DNA: TGTGCCAGTACCATTGACAGGGGTCGTGGCTACACCTTC.

This clonotype has a count of ten or more. V usage is TRBV4-3 and J usage is TRBJ2-5; 9 bases align to TRBD1. V lost 3 bases and J lost 3; bases outside the gene matches: 2. Germline CDR1 is LGHNA and CDR2 is YSLEER. The CDR3 spans 14 residues. For the CDR3, the DNA is TGCGCCAGCAGCCAGGGACAGGGAGAAGAGACCCAGTACTTC. Its protein is CASSQGQGEETQYF.

This chain uses TRBV18 with TRBJ1-3, with TRBD1 as a possible D gene (5 bases). This CDR3 has 14 residues. CDR1 KGHSH and CDR2 LQKENI come from the germline V gene. V lost 1 base and J 2 bases, leaving 6 bases between the germline ends. The CDR3 protein is CASSPRGTGNTIYF. The CDR3 region has the DNA TGTGCCAGCTCACCACGGGGGACTGGAAACACCATATATTTT. Drawing the rest from reference TRBV18 and TRBJ1-3, the complete variable domain is NAGVMQNPRHLVRRRGQEARLRCSPMKGHSHVYWYRQLPEEGLKFMVYLQKENIIDESGMPKERFSAEFPKEGPSILRIQQVVRGDSAAYFCASSPRGTGNTIYFGEGSWLTVV.

This clonotype was seen many times. The CDR3 bases are TGTGCTAGTGGTCCCCCCCGGTCCTCCCACCACGAGCAGTACTTC. Its translation: CASGPPRSSHHEQYF. This chain joins TRBV12-5 and TRBJ2-7, with unresolved D. The CDR3 runs to 15 residues. In germline, CDR1 is LGHNT, CDR2 FRNRAP. V was cut by 5 bases and J by 5 bases, with 19 bases left in between.

This clonotype was seen ten or more times. This chain uses TRBV7-6 with TRBJ2-7; maybe TRBD1 (5 bases). The germline gives CDR1 SGHVS, CDR2 FNYEAQ. The CDR3 length is 17 residues. Trimming stripped 3 bases from V and 2 bases from J, with 20 bases between. This CDR3 reads CASSFVTPGQGPYEQYF. CDR3 in DNA: TGTGCCAGCAGCTTCGTCACGCCCGGCCAGGGCCCCTACGAGCAGTACTTC.

Ten or more counts support this clonotype. V usage is TRBV29-1 and J usage is TRBJ2-3, with D perhaps TRBD1 (5 bases). This CDR3 is 13 amino acids long. The germline V and J ends were trimmed by 5 bases and 4 bases, with 13 bases remaining between them. Germline CDR1 and CDR2: SQVTM and ANQGSEA. The CDR3 bases are TGCAGCGTTTCCCAGTTAGGGGCAGATACGCAGTATTTT. Its protein product is CSVSQLGADTQYF.

This clonotype has ten or more counts. This may stem from a read error, because a much larger clone lies one nucleotide away. The rearrangement uses TRBV10-2 and TRBJ2-2, with 9 positions matching TRBD2. Per the germline V gene, CDR1 is WSHSY and CDR2 is SAAADI. The CDR3 consists of 15 residues. CDR3: CASSQLAGGTGELSF. The CDR3 DNA reads TGCGCCAGCAGCCAACTAGCGGGTGGGACCGGGGAGCTGTCTTTT.

This clonotype was seen a few times. The chain is built from TRBV6-1 and TRBJ2-1; D remains ambiguous. Germline CDR1 is MNHNS and CDR2 is SASEGT. This CDR3 is 14 amino acids long. The V and J ends lost 3 bases and 8 bases respectively, with 14 bases between them. The CDR3 nucleotides are TGTGCCAGCAGTGAGGGCGGCCGCGCCGATGAGCAGTTCTTC. It codes for CASSEGGRADEQFF.

This clonotype has more than one count but fewer than ten. The V and J genes are TRBV4-3 and TRBJ2-5; TRBD2 is a possible D gene (6 bases). The CDR3 sequence is 15 residues long. V lost 0 bases and J lost 5, with 13 bases in between. Germline values: CDR1 LGHNA, CDR2 YSLEER. CDR3: CASSQDFGGRETQYF. CDR3 in DNA: TGCGCCAGCAGCCAAGATTTTGGAGGGAGGGAGACCCAGTACTTC.

This clonotype was observed at least ten times. The chain couples TRBV7-9 to TRBJ1-3; D unresolved. Germline V gene lookup returns CDR1 SEHNR and CDR2 FQNEAQ (reference sequence). This CDR3 comprises 13 residues. V was shortened by 10 bases and J by 0 bases, with 10 bases between the two germline ends. In nucleotides, the CDR3 is TGTGCCATCAAAAAGGGCTCTGGAAACACCATATATTTT. This sequence encodes CAIKKGSGNTIYF.

In this sample, this clonotype turned up many times. V usage is TRBV5-1 and J usage is TRBJ1-2, with 12 nucleotides matching TRBD1. The CDR3 has 17 residues. V lost 2 bases to trimming and J lost 3 bases; unmatched junction nucleotides: 8. Germline CDR1 and CDR2: SGHRS and YFSETQ. The CDR3 protein is CASSFHSGQGADYGYTF. The CDR3 DNA sequence: TGCGCCAGCAGCTTCCACTCGGGACAGGGGGCTGACTATGGCTACACCTTC.

This clonotype was seen a few times. DNA of the CDR3: TGTGCCAGCAGAGCCTACAGCACAGATACGCAGTATTTT. Translating gives CASRAYSTDTQYF. The V call is TRBV6-1, the J call TRBJ2-3; no firm D call. Trimming left V 6 bases short and J 0 bases short, with 7 bases between. Germline V gene data show CDR1 as MNHNS and CDR2 as SASEGT. CDR3 length equals 13 residues.

This clonotype was found many times. The genes are TRBV6-5 and TRBJ2-7; D is possibly TRBD2 (5 bases). Per the germline V gene, CDR1 is MNHEY and CDR2 is SVGAGI. The CDR3 consists of 10 residues. The CDR3, as DNA: TGTGCGAGTGGGAGCTACGAGCAGTACTTC. Translated: CASGSYEQYF.

This clonotype was detected many times. The chain recombines TRBV28 with TRBJ2-7; TRBD1 agrees at 7 bases. From germline, CDR1 is MDHEN and CDR2 SYDVKM. This CDR3 region has 13 residues. Trimming at V came to 6 bases and at J to 0 bases, leaving 2 bases not matched to a gene. This CDR3 is CASSWDSSYEQYF. The CDR3 coding sequence is TGTGCCAGCAGCTGGGACAGCTCCTACGAGCAGTACTTC.

This clonotype was seen at least ten times. The chain has TRBV12-3 or TRBV12-4 and TRBJ2-1; TRBD2 aligns across 7 bases. V was clipped by 3 bases and J by 4 bases; unmatched bases: 9. The CDR3 extends over 16 amino acids. The CDR3 region has the DNA TGTGCCAGCAGTTTCTCTAGCGGAAGAATGTACAATGAGCAGTTCTTC. It codes for CASSFSSGRMYNEQFF.

This clonotype appeared many times. The chain is built from TRBV12-3 or TRBV12-4 and TRBJ2-5; possibly TRBD1 or TRBD2 for D (5 bases each). This CDR3 has 16 amino acids. Trimming stripped 1 base from V and 1 base from J, with 13 bases between. The CDR3 region is CASSLGGGRVQETQYF. CDR3 nucleotide sequence: TGTGCCAGCAGTTTAGGGGGCGGGCGGGTCCAAGAGACCCAGTACTTC.